A single sample gave rise to the 6 T cell receptor beta chains below, sequenced in a study of beta chain features in type 1 diabetes. cDNA synthesis used the whole RNA isolate, giving expressed TCRB sequences. Assay used: immunoSEQ multiplex PCR; TCRdb lists only in-frame clones, some missing. Counted here are some 220,000 clones, around 9.9% occurring once; the ten biggest clones make up 1% to 1.5%. Material: central memory CD4+ T cells from blood. Receptor source: a young man in good health.

The chain uses TRBV25-1 and TRBJ1-1; D unclear. The germline V and J ends were trimmed by 4 bases and 11 bases, with 11 bases remaining between them. The CDR3 contains 11 residues. Germline V CDR1 and CDR2: MGHDK, SYGVNS. The CDR3 bases are TGTGCCAGCAGTGGATACTTAGGGGCTTTCTTT. Protein product: CASSGYLGAFF.

This chain uses TRBV7-3 with TRBJ1-2, with D unclear. The CDR3 has 14 amino acids. In germline, CDR1 is SGHTA, CDR2 FQGTGA. Trimming removed 2 bases from V and 2 bases from J, with 9 bases in between. The CDR3 sequence: CASSLEWANYGYTF. The CDR3 DNA is TGTGCCAGCAGCTTAGAATGGGCCAACTATGGCTACACCTTC.

This chain connects TRBV6-6 to TRBJ1-1; no clear D. Germline V CDR1 and CDR2: MNHNY, SVGAGI (reference sequence). The length of the CDR3 is 13 residues. V was shortened by 0 bases and J by 6 bases, with 8 bases between the two germline ends. CDR3 sequence: CASSYSRAAEAFF. The CDR3 DNA sequence: TGTGCCAGCAGTTACTCAAGAGCCGCTGAAGCTTTCTTT.

About this clone: Within the sample, other DNA sequences also encode this same CDR3. The genes are TRBV7-9 and TRBJ2-3; D might be TRBD2 (6 bases). Germline CDR1 reads SEHNR; CDR2 reads FQNEAQ (reference sequence). Deletions cut 5 bases from V and 0 bases from J, with 9 bases between. This CDR3 is 14 amino acids long. The CDR3 loop is CASSPGLSTDTQYF. Written as DNA, the CDR3 is TGTGCCAGCAGCCCGGGACTCAGCACAGATACGCAGTATTTT.

This sequence joins TRBV5-1 and TRBJ2-7; 7 bases line up with TRBD2. J gave up 5 bases and V 1 base, and 12 bases lay outside the gene matches. Germline V gene lookup returns CDR1 SGHRS and CDR2 YFSETQ. The CDR3 spans 16 residues. The CDR3 sequence: CASSLTELATLHEQYF. For the CDR3, the DNA is TGCGCCAGCAGCTTGACGGAACTAGCGACGTTACACGAGCAGTACTTC.

CDR3 residues: CASSFDGTYGYTF. DNA for the CDR3: TGTGCCAGCAGCTTCGACGGCACCTATGGCTACACCTTC. The rearrangement joins TRBV7-8 to TRBJ1-2; D is unclear. CDR3 length equals 13 residues. Germline loops: CDR1 SGHVS, CDR2 FQNEAQ. V shed 3 bases and J shed 4 bases, with 9 bases lying between them.